The clone carrying this T cell receptor (beta chain) was picked up a small number of times. This specimen belongs to a study of blood T cell repertoires in COVID-19. The overall study: Samples came from the United States, Italy and Spain, spanning acute and convalescent COVID-19.

Germline CDR1 reads SEHNR; CDR2 reads FQNEAQ (reference sequence). Trimming took 3 bases from V and 11 from J, leaving 7 bases between them. This CDR3 is built from 11 residues. Per the original data handling: Amplification with reference gene primers provided the estimates of nucleated cell counts. The table came from immunoSEQ multiplex PCR; TCRdb's copy has only in-frame clones and leaves some out. V, J and clone size were drawn from that table, and D and trimming were deduced from the DNA. The sample has 75,000 to 100,000 clones, nearly 90% seen once. This sequence joins TRBV7-9 and TRBJ1-4; D is ambiguous. The origin of this receptor is a man between 65 and 85 years old with acute or convalescent COVID-19. The sample taken for sequencing was peripheral blood. The CDR3, as DNA: TGTGCCAGCAGCTTGGAGGGTAAACTGTTTTTT. The encoded protein is CASSLEGKLFF.